This entry describes one T cell receptor (beta chain). It has no known antigen specificity. Per-base qualities were not stored, and no clone one base away is much larger. Taken from the germline V gene, the CDR1 and CDR2 loops are SGHAT and FQNNGV. CDR3 length: 14 amino acids, cysteine to phenylalanine. Only the CDR3 region is kept as DNA, spanning 42 bases read in frame from base 1. Trimming at the junction amounts to 8 bases on V and 3 bases on J, and the germline ends lie 16 bases apart. The sample belongs to a study of technical replicates of blood from a handful of donors (dated by TCRdb to 2016 to 2017). The library was generated by the immunoSEQ multiplex PCR assay. This immuneACCESS table, as held by TCRdb, lists in-frame sequences with V and J called but not all clones. Of the missing ones, under half trace to an unresolved V gene in checked studies; the others have no known cause. The sample has 75,000 to 100,000 clones on record, roughly 94% of them singletons. The ten biggest clones cover 0.38% of the sample.

The specimen sequenced was T cells isolated from PBMCs. The chain uses TRBV11-2 and TRBJ1-1; a tentative D call is TRBD1 (5 bases match). This clonotype was obtained from a human donor in good health. The sequenced DNA is TGTGCCAGCGCCCGTTGGGGCCGGGACACTGAAGCTTTCTTT. Translated, this is CASARWGRDTEAFF.